The T cell receptor (beta chain) described here comes from a study of brain T cells in children with intractable seizures. Produced via immunoSEQ multiplex PCR; TCRdb's table is partial and in-frame only. The sample shows about 340,000 clones, about 94% of them seen only once. Time point described: blood from clinic visit 5 months post-surgery; TSC patient then seizure free. Patients received at least one anti-epileptic drug before surgery. Germline-derived CDR1 and CDR2 are PRHDT and FYEKMQ (reference sequence). The V gene end was trimmed by 3 bases and the J gene end by 5 bases; junction bases not matched to a gene: 2. CDR3 length equals 13 residues.

Sequencing was performed on peripheral blood, taken 4 to 5 months after surgery. The chain recombines TRBV13 with TRBJ2-7; 9 nucleotides match TRBD2. The clonotype originates from a boy less than two years old with tuberous sclerosis and intractable seizures. Written as DNA, the CDR3 is TGTGCCAGCAGCTTCCGACTAGCGGACGAGCAGTACTTC. Translated: CASSFRLADEQYF.